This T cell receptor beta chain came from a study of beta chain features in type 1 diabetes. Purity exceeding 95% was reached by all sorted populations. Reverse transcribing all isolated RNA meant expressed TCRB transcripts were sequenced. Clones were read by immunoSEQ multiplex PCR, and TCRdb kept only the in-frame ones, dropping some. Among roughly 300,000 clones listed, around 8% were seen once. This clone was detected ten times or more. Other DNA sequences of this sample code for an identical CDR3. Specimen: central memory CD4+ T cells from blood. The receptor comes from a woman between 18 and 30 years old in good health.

The CDR3 sequence: CASSLKGRAYEQYF. In DNA, the CDR3 is TGTGCCAGCAGTTTAAAGGGACGAGCCTACGAGCAGTACTTC. The chain joins TRBV27 to TRBJ2-7; D assignment may be TRBD1 or TRBD2 (5 bases each). Germline loops: CDR1 MNHEY, CDR2 SMNVEV (reference sequence). Trimming cost V 2 bases and J 2 bases, with 10 bases left between them. The CDR3 sequence is 14 residues long.